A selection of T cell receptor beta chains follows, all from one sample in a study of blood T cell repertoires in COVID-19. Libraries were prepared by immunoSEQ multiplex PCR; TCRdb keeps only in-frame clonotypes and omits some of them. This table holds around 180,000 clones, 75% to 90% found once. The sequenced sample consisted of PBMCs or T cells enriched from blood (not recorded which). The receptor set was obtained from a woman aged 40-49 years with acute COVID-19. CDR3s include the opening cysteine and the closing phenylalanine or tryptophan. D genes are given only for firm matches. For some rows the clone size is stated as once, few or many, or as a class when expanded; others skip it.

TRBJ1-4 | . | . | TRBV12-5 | CASGFGRTNEKLFF | TGTGCTAGTGGTTTCGGGAGAACTAATGAAAAACTGTTTTTT
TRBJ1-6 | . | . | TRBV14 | CASSGESGWNSPLHF | TGTGCCAGCAGTGGTGAATCGGGTTGGAATTCACCCCTCCACTTT
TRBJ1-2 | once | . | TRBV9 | CASSVNAGGRGYTF | TGTGCCAGCAGCGTAAATGCGGGGGGGCGAGGCTACACCTTC
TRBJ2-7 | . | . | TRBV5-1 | CASSPTLGVGGYEQYF | TGCGCCAGCAGCCCCACGTTGGGTGTGGGGGGTTACGAGCAGTACTTC
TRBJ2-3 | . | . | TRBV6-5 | CASKTGKTDTQYF | TGTGCCAGCAAAACAGGGAAAACAGATACGCAGTATTTT
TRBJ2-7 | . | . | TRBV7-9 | CASSPEGGVREQYF | TGTGCCAGCAGCCCCGAGGGAGGAGTGAGGGAGCAGTACTTC
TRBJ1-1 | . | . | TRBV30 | CAWNYGGWNTEAFF | TGTGCCTGGAATTATGGGGGGTGGAACACTGAAGCTTTCTTT
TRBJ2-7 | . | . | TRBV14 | CASSQELVFRAEQYF | TGTGCCAGCAGCCAGGAACTAGTCTTTCGGGCCGAGCAGTACTTC
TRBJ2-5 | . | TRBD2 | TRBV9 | CASSVGVAGTETQYF | TGTGCCAGCAGCGTAGGGGTAGCGGGGACGGAGACCCAGTACTTC
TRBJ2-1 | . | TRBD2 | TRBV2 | CASREGLAKNEQFF | TGTGCCAGCAGGGAGGGACTAGCGAAAAATGAGCAGTTCTTC
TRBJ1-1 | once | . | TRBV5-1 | CASSLYGQSNTEAFF | TGCGCCAGCAGCTTGTACGGACAGTCGAACACTGAAGCTTTCTTT
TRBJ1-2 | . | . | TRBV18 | CASSPRAGHAGYTF | TGTGCCAGCTCACCAAGGGCAGGGCATGCGGGCTACACCTTC
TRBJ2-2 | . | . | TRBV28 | CASSLGGTGELFF | TGTGCCAGCAGTTTGGGGGGAACCGGGGAGCTGTTTTTT
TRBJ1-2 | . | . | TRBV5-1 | CASSRGEVPYGYTF | TGCGCCAGCAGCCGGGGGGAGGTTCCCTATGGCTACACCTTC
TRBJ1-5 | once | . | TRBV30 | CAWSSGNSNQPQHF | TGTGCCTGGAGTTCAGGGAATAGCAATCAGCCCCAGCATTTT
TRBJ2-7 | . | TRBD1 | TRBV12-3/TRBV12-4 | CASSMTGSEQYF | TGTGCCAGCAGCATGACAGGGAGTGAGCAGTACTTC
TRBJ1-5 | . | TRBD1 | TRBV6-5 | CASSMKGQGWGAQHF | TGTGCCAGCAGTATGAAAGGACAGGGCTGGGGGGCCCAGCATTTT
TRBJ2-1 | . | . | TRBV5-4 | CASSPVSSSYNEQFF | TGTGCCAGCAGCCCGGTCTCAAGCTCCTACAATGAGCAGTTCTTC
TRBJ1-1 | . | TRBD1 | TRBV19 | CASSRRGRDTEAFF | TGTGCCAGTAGTAGGAGGGGGCGCGACACTGAAGCTTTCTTT
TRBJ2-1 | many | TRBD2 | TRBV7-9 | CASSDLLKLGRGGGNEQFF | TGTGCCAGCAGCGACCTATTAAAACTAGGGAGGGGTGGGGGCAATGAGCAGTTCTTC
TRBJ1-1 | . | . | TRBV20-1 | CSASYRAFRGDTEAFF | TGCAGTGCGAGTTACAGGGCATTCAGGGGCGACACTGAAGCTTTCTTT
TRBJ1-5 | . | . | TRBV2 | CASRRQNQPQHF | TGTGCCAGCAGGAGACAGAATCAGCCCCAGCATTTT
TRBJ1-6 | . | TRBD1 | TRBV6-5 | CASSLGQGLNSPLHF | TGTGCCAGCAGCCTCGGACAGGGGCTCAATTCACCCCTCCACTTT
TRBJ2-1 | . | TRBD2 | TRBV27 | CASSLLAGPYNEQFF | TGTGCCAGCAGTTTACTAGCGGGACCTTACAATGAGCAGTTCTTC
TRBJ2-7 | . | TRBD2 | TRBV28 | CAIPPAGGYEQYF | TGTGCCATCCCCCCAGCGGGAGGCTACGAGCAGTACTTC